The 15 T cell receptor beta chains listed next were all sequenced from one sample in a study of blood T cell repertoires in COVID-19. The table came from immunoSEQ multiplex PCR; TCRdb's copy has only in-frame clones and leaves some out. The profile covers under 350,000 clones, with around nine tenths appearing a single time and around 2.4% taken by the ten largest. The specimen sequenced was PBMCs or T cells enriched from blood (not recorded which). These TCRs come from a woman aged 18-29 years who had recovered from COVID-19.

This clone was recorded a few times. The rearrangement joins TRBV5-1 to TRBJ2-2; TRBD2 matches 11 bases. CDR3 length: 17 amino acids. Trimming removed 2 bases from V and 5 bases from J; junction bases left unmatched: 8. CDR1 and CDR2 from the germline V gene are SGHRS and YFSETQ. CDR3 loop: CASSFSLAGGGTGELFF. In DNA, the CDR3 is TGCGCCAGCAGCTTTTCCCTAGCGGGAGGAGGGACCGGGGAGCTGTTTTTT.

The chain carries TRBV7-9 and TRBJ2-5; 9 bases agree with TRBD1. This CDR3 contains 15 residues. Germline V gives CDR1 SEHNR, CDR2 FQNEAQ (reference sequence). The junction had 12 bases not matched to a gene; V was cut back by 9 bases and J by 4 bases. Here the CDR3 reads CASRDRVTGGETQYF. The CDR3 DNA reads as TGTGCCAGTCGGGACAGGGTAACGGGTGGAGAGACCCAGTACTTC.

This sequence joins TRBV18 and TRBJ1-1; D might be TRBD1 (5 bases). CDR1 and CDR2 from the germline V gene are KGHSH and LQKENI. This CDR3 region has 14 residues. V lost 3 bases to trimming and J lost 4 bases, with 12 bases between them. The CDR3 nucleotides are TGTGCCAGCTCACCCAGGGAGGTGGGCACTGAAGCTTTCTTT. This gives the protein CASSPREVGTEAFF.

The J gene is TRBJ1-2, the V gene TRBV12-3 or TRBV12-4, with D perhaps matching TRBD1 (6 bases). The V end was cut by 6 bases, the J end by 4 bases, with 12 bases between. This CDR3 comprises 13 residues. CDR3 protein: CASSDGGGYGYTF. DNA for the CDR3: TGTGCCAGCAGCGATGGGGGCGGCTATGGCTACACCTTC.

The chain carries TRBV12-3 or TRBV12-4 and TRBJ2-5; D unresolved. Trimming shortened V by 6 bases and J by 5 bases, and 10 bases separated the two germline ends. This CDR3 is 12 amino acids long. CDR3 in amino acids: CASSPNAETQYF. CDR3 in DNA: TGTGCCAGCAGCCCGAATGCGGAGACCCAGTACTTC.

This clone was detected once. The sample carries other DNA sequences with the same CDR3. The CDR3 protein is CASSFRGGQPQHF. CDR3 nucleotide sequence: TGTGCCAGCAGTTTCAGGGGCGGTCAGCCCCAGCATTTT. J is TRBJ1-5 and V is TRBV12-3 or TRBV12-4; TRBD1 might be the D (6 bases). The CDR3 loop spans 13 amino acids. Trimming took 3 bases from V and 6 from J, leaving 9 bases between them.

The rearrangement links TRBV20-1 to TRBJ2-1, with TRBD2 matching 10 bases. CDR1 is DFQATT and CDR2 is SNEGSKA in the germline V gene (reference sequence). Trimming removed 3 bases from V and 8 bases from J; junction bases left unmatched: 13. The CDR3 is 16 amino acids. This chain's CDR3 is CSASPTASGSGDEQFF. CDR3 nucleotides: TGCAGTGCTAGTCCGACGGCTAGCGGGAGCGGCGATGAGCAGTTCTTC.

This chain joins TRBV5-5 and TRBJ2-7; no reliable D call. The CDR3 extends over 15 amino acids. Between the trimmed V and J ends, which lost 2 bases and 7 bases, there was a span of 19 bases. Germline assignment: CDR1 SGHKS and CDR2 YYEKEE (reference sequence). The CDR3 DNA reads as TGTGCCAGCAGCTTCGGTCCCATCTGGAGAGGAGAGCAGTACTTC. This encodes CASSFGPIWRGEQYF.

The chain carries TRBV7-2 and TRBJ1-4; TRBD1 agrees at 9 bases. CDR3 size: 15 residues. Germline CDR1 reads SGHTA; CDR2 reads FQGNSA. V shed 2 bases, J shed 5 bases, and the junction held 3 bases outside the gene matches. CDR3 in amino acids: CASSLTGGPNEKLFF. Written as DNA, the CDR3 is TGTGCCAGCAGCTTAACAGGGGGCCCGAATGAAAAACTGTTTTTT.

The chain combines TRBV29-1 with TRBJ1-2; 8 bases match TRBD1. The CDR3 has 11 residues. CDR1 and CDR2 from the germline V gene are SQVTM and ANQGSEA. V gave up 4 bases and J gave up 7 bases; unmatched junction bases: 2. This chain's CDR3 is CSVAGGSGYTF. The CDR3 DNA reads TGCAGCGTTGCAGGGGGCAGTGGCTACACCTTC.

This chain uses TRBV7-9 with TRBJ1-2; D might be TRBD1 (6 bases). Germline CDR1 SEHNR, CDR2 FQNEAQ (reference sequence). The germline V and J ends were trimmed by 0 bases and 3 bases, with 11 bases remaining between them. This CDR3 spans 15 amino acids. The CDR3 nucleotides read TGTGCCAGCAGCTTAGCGTGGGCAGGGGACTATGGCTACACCTTC. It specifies CASSLAWAGDYGYTF.

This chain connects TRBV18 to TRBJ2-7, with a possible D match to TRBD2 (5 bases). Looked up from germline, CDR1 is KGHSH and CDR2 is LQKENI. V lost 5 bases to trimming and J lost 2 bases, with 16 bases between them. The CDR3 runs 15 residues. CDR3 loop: CASSDDGADPYEQYF. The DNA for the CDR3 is TGTGCCAGCTCAGACGATGGAGCGGACCCCTACGAGCAGTACTTC.

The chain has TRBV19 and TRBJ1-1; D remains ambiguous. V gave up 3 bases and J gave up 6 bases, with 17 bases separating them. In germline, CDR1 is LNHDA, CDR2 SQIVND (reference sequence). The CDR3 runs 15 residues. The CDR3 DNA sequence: TGTGCCAGTAGTATTTGGTCGGGGATCCGAGCTGAAGCTTTCTTT. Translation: CASSIWSGIRAEAFF.

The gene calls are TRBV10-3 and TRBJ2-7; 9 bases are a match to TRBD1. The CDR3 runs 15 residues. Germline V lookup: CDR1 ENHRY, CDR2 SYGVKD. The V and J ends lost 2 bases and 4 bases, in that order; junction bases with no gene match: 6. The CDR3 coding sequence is TGTGCCATCAGTGAGCCGGGACAGGGTGTTTACGAGCAGTACTTC. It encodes CAISEPGQGVYEQYF.

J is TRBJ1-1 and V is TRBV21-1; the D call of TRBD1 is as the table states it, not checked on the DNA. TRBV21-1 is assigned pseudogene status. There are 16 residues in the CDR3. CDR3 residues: CASSKAGDREETEAFF. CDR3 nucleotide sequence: TGTGCCAGCAGCAAAGCGGGGGACAGGGAAGAAACTGAAGCTTTCTTT.